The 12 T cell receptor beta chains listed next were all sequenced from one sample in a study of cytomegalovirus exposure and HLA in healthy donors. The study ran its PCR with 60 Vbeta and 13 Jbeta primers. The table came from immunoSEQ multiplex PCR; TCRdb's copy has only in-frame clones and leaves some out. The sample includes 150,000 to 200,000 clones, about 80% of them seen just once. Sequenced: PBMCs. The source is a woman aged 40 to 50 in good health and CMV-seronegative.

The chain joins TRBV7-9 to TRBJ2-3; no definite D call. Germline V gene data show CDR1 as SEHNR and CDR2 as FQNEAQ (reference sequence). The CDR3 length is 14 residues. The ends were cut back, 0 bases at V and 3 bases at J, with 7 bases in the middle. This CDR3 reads CASSLALVTDTQYF. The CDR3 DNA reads TGTGCCAGCAGCTTAGCCTTAGTAACAGATACGCAGTATTTT.

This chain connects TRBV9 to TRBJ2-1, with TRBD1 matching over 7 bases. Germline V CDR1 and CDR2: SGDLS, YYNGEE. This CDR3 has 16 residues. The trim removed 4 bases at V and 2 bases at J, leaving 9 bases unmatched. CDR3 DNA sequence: TGTGCCAGCAGCCCCCCTCTAGGGACAGCCTACAATGAGCAGTTCTTC. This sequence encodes CASSPPLGTAYNEQFF.

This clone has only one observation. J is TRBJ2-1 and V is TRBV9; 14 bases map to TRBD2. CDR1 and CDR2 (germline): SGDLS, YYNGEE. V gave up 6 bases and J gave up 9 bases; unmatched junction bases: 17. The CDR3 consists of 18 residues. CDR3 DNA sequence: TGTGCCAGCAACCCCAACCCCGGACTAGCGGGAGGCACGAGTGAGCAGTTCTTC. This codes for CASNPNPGLAGGTSEQFF.

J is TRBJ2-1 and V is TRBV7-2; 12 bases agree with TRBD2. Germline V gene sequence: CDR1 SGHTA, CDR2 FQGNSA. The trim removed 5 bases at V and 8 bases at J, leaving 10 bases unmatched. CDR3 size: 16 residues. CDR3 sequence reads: CASSRGPSGRAHEQFF. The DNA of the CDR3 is TGTGCCAGCAGCCGGGGGCCTAGCGGGAGGGCCCATGAGCAGTTCTTC.

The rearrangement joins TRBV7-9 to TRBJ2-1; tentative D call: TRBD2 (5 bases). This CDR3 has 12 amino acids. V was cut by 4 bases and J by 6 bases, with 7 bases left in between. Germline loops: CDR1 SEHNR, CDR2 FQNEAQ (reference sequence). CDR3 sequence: CASSSAGNEQFF. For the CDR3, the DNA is TGTGCCAGCAGCTCCGCGGGCAATGAGCAGTTCTTC.

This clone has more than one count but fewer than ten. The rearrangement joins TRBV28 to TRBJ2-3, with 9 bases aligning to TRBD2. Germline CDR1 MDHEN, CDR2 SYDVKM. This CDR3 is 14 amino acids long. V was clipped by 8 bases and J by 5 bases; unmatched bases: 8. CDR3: CASCTAGGRDTQYF. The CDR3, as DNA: TGTGCCAGCTGTACAGCGGGAGGTAGAGATACGCAGTATTTT.

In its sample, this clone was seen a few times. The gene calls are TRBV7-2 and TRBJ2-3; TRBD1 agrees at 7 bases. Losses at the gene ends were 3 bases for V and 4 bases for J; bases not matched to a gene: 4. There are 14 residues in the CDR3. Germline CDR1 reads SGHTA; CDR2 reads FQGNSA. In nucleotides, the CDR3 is TGTGCCAGCAGCTTGGACAGGACGGCAGATACGCAGTATTTT. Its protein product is CASSLDRTADTQYF. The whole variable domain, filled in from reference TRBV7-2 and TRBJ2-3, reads GAGVSQSPSNKVTEKGKDVELRCDPISGHTALYWYRQSLGQGLEFLIYFQGNSAPDKSGLPSDRFSAERTGGSVSTLTIQRTQQEDSAVYLCASSLDRTADTQYFGPGTRLTVL.

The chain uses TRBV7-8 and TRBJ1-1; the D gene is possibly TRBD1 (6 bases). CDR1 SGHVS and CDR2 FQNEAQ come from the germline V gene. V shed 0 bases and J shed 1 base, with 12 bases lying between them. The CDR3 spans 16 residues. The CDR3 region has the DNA TGTGCCAGCAGCTTAGCCGGGGGGCTCAAGAACACTGAAGCTTTCTTT. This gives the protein CASSLAGGLKNTEAFF. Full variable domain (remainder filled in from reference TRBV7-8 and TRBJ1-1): GAGVSQSPRYKVAKRGQDVALRCDPISGHVSLFWYQQALGQGPEFLTYFQNEAQLDKSGLPSDRFFAERPEGSVSTLKIQRTQQEDSAVYLCASSLAGGLKNTEAFFGQGTRLTVV.

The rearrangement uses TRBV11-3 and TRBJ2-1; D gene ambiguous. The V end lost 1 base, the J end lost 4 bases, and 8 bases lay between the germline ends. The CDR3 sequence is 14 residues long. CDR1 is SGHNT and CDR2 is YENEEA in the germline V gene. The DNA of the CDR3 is TGTGCCAGCAGCTTAGCCTACCGGTACAATGAGCAGTTCTTC. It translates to CASSLAYRYNEQFF.

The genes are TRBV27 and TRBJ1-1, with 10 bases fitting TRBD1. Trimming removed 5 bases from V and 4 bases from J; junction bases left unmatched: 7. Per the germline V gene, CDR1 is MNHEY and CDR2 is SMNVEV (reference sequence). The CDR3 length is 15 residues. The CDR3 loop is CASSARDRGTTEAFF. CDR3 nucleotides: TGTGCCAGCAGTGCTCGGGACAGGGGTACCACTGAAGCTTTCTTT.

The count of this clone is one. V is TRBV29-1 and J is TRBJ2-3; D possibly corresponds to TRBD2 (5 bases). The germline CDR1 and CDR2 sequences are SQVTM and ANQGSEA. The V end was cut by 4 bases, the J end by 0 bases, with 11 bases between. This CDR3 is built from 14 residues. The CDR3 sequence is CSVARATSTDTQYF. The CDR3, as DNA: TGCAGCGTTGCGAGGGCTACTAGCACAGATACGCAGTATTTT.

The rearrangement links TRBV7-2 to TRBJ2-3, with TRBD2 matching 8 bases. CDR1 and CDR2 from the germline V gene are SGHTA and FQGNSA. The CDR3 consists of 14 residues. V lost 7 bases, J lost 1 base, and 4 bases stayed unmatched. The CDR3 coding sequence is TGTGCCAGCAATAGAGCGGGAGGCACAGATACGCAGTATTTT. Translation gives CASNRAGGTDTQYF. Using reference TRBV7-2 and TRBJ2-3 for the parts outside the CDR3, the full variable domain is GAGVSQSPSNKVTEKGKDVELRCDPISGHTALYWYRQSLGQGLEFLIYFQGNSAPDKSGLPSDRFSAERTGGSVSTLTIQRTQQEDSAVYLCASNRAGGTDTQYFGPGTRLTVL.